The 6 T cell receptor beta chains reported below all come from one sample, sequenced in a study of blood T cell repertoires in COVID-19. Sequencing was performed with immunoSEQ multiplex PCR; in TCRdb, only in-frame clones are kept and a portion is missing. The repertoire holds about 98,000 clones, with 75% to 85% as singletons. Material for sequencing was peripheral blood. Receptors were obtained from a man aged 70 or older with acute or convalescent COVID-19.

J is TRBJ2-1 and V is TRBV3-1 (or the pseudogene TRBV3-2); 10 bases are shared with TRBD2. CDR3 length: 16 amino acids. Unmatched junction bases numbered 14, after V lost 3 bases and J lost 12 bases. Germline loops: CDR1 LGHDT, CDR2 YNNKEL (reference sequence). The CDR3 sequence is CASSQRPSGSVMAQFF. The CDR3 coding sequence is TGTGCCAGCAGCCAGAGGCCTAGCGGGAGCGTAATGGCGCAGTTCTTC.

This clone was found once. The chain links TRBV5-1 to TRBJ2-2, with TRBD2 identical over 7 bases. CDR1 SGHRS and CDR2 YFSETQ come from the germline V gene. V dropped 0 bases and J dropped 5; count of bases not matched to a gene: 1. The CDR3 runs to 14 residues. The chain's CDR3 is CASSLAGGTGELFF. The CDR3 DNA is TGCGCCAGCAGCTTGGCCGGGGGGACCGGGGAGCTGTTTTTT. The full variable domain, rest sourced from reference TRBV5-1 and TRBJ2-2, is KAGVTQTPRYLIKTRGQQVTLSCSPISGHRSVSWYQQTPGQGLQFLFEYFSETQRNKGNFPGRFSGRQFSNSRSEMNVSTLELGDSALYLCASSLAGGTGELFFGEGSRLTVL.

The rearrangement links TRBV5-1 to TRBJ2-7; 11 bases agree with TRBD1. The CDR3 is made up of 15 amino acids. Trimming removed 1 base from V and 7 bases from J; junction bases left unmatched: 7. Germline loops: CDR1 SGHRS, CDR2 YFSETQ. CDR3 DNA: TGCGCCAGCAGCTTGTACGGACAGGGGGCCGGTGAGCAGTACTTC. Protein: CASSLYGQGAGEQYF.

CDR3 sequence: CSASSGRSDTQYF. DNA for the CDR3: TGCAGTGCTAGTAGCGGGAGATCAGATACGCAGTATTTT. The chain links TRBV20-1 to TRBJ2-3; TRBD2 aligns across 9 bases. The V gene end was trimmed by 3 bases and the J gene end by 4 bases; junction bases not matched to a gene: 2. This CDR3 comprises 13 residues. The germline V gene encodes CDR1 DFQATT and CDR2 SNEGSKA (reference sequence).

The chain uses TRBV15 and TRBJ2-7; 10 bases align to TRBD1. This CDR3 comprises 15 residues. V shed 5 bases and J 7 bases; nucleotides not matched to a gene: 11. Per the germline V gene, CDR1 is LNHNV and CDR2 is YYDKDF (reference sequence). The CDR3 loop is CATSARRQGAGEQYF. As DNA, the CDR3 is TGTGCCACCAGCGCGCGCAGACAGGGGGCGGGTGAGCAGTACTTC. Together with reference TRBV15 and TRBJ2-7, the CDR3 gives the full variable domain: DAMVIQNPRYQVTQFGKPVTLSCSQTLNHNVMYWYQQKSSQAPKLLFHYYDKDFNNEADTPDNFQSRRPNTSFCFLDIRSPGLGDTAMYLCATSARRQGAGEQYFGPGTRLTVT.

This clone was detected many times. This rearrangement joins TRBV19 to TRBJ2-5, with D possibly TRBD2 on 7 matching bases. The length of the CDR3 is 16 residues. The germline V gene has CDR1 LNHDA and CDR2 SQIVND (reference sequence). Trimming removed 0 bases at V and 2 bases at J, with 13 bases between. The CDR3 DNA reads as TGTGCCAGTAGTATAGAGGGCAGGGGAGGGCAAGAGACCCAGTACTTC. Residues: CASSIEGRGGQETQYF.